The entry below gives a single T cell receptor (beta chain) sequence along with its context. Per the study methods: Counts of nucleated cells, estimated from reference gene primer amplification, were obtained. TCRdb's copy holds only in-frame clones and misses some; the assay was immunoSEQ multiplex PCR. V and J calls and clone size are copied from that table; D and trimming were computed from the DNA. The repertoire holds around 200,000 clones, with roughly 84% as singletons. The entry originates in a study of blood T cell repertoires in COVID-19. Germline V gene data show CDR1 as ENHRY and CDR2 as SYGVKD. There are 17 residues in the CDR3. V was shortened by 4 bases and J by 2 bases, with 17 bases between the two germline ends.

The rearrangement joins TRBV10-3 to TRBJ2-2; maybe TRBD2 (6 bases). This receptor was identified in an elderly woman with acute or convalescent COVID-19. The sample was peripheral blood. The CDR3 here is CAISARGLHTNTGELFF. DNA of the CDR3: TGTGCCATCAGTGCGCGGGGTCTGCACACCAACACCGGGGAGCTGTTTTTT.